A selection of T cell receptor beta chains follows, all from one sample in a study of identical twins. TCRdb independently ran MiXCR on the 5' RACE reads; one entry per CDR3 protein. The sample includes under 250,000 distinct CDR3 sequences, over 9.5% of them seen just once. These data were also reused for a study on yellow fever vaccine responses in identical twins.

The sequenced sample consisted of memory (CD45RO+) T cells sorted from blood. The receptors come from a woman aged 18 to 35 in good health. Each CDR3 is given with its conserved first and last residue. The D gene is left open where the match is weak. Clone size is shown for a subset of rows, as once, few, many or a class of expanded clone.

abundance	j_gene	v_gene	d_gene	CDR3nt	CDR3aa
many	TRBJ1-1	TRBV12-3/TRBV12-4	.	TGTGCCAGCAGTTTAGAGACTGAAGCTTTCTTT	CASSLETEAFF
.	TRBJ2-3	TRBV12-3/TRBV12-4	TRBD1	TGTGCCAGCACCGCATCCCGGGACAGACAGTATTTT	CASTASRDRQYF
few	TRBJ2-3	TRBV20-1	.	TGCAGTGCGATCCCCCACAAGCGCACAGATACGCAGTATTTT	CSAIPHKRTDTQYF
few	TRBJ1-3	TRBV7-2	.	TGTGCCAGCAGCGATACTAATGGAAACACCATATATTTT	CASSDTNGNTIYF
.	TRBJ2-7	TRBV9	TRBD2	TGTGCCAGCGGTCAAAGCGGGAGGGCCGGAGAGCAGTACTTC	CASGQSGRAGEQYF
many	TRBJ1-2	TRBV12-3/TRBV12-4	.	TGTGCCAGCAGTTTAGGGGGTGGCTACACCTTC	CASSLGGGYTF
.	TRBJ1-5	TRBV20-1	TRBD1	TGCAGTGCTAGAGTACCCTGGGACAGGGGGTATCAGCCCCAGCATTTT	CSARVPWDRGYQPQHF
many	TRBJ1-4	TRBV20-1	.	TGCAGTGCCAGTCGGGGGGCAGAGGAAAAACTGTTTTTT	CSASRGAEEKLFF
.	TRBJ2-2	TRBV20-1	TRBD1	TGCAGTGCTTGGGACAGGGAAACCATGAACACCGGGGAGCTGTTTTTT	CSAWDRETMNTGELFF
.	TRBJ2-3	TRBV11-2	TRBD2	TGTGCCAGCAGCTTATTCCCGGGGGGTGCAAGCACAGATACGCAGTATTTT	CASSLFPGGASTDTQYF
.	TRBJ2-7	TRBV15	.	TGTGCCACAAGCCTTGAAGTCTCCTACGAGCAGTACTTC	CATSLEVSYEQYF
.	TRBJ2-5	TRBV20-1	TRBD1	TGCAGTGTCAGATCCGGGACAGGGGGCTGGGAGACCCAGTACTTC	CSVRSGTGGWETQYF
many	TRBJ1-6	TRBV12-3/TRBV12-4	.	TGTGCCAGCAGTCGCTGGACGGGGAATTCACCCCTCCACTTT	CASSRWTGNSPLHF
.	TRBJ1-1	TRBV28	TRBD1	TGTGCCAGCAAGACAGGGGCTCACACTGAAGCTTTCTTT	CASKTGAHTEAFF
many	TRBJ2-7	TRBV6-6	TRBD2	TGTGCCAGCAGTTGGACGGCGGGGGACGAGCAGTACTTC	CASSWTAGDEQYF
.	TRBJ1-1	TRBV6-2/TRBV6-3	.	TGTGCCAGCAGTTATACAGAGAACACTGAAGCTTTCTTT	CASSYTENTEAFF
.	TRBJ2-1	TRBV6-1	.	TGTGCCAGCAGCGGGGAAGCAGGGGTTTTGAGAGGGAATGAGCAGTTCTTC	CASSGEAGVLRGNEQFF
.	TRBJ2-1	TRBV6-7	TRBD2	TGTGCCAGCAGTTTCCGTACCCCCGGGACTAGCGGGAGGGTCGGAAGCTCCTACAATGAGCAGTTCTTC	CASSFRTPGTSGRVGSSYNEQFF
few	TRBJ2-3	TRBV2	TRBD1	TGTGCCAGCAGCCTTCTTGGACAGGGGGGGACAGATACGCAGTATTTT	CASSLLGQGGTDTQYF
few	TRBJ1-5	TRBV7-2	.	TGTGCCAGCAGGAGACAGAATCAGCCCCAGCATTTT	CASRRQNQPQHF
.	TRBJ2-3	TRBV29-1	.	TGCAGCGTCACAGATACGCAGTATTTT	CSVTDTQYF
.	TRBJ2-5	TRBV6-2/TRBV6-3	TRBD2	TGTGCCAGCAAGGGGACTAGCGGGAGGGAAGAGACCCAGTACTTC	CASKGTSGREETQYF
once	TRBJ2-7	TRBV10-2	.	TGCGCCAGCTGTGGCAGGGGCTCCTACGAGCAGTACTTC	CASCGRGSYEQYF
.	TRBJ1-1	TRBV10-3	TRBD1	TGTGCCATCAAGACTCAGGGGGACACTGAAGCTTTCTTT	CAIKTQGDTEAFF
.	TRBJ2-7	TRBV9	.	TGTGCCAGCGCCAATAGTGGGGAGCAGTACTTC	CASANSGEQYF
many	TRBJ2-1	TRBV20-1	TRBD2	TGCAGTGCTGAACTACTTGGCGGGAGCTACAATGAGCAGTTCTTC	CSAELLGGSYNEQFF
.	TRBJ2-5	TRBV5-1	.	TGCGCCAGCAGCCTCCAGGGGGGATTACGGGAGACCCAGTACTTC	CASSLQGGLRETQYF
few	TRBJ2-6	TRBV12-3/TRBV12-4	.	TGTGCCAGCAGTTCCGGATCTGGGGCCAACGTCCTGACTTTC	CASSSGSGANVLTF
.	TRBJ2-1	TRBV7-6	.	TGTGCCAGCAGCCCACGATCCGGGCAAGATGAGCAGTTCTTC	CASSPRSGQDEQFF
.	TRBJ2-3	TRBV3-1	.	TGTGCCAGCATGTGGGCAGATACGCAGTATTTT	CASMWADTQYF
many	TRBJ1-2	TRBV7-8	TRBD1	TGTGCCAGCAGCTTAGCGGACAGGAACTATGGCTACACCTTC	CASSLADRNYGYTF
.	TRBJ2-3	TRBV2	TRBD2	TGTGCCAGCAGACCTCGGGGCGGGAGTTCTGATACGCAGTATTTT	CASRPRGGSSDTQYF
.	TRBJ2-7	TRBV20-1	.	TGCAGTGCTAGAGCCTCAACTGAGGGGAGGCACTACGAGCAGTACTTC	CSARASTEGRHYEQYF
.	TRBJ2-4	TRBV20-1	.	TGCAGTGCCCGGGTGTCCGGGACACCTAAAAACATTCAGTACTTC	CSARVSGTPKNIQYF
.	TRBJ2-5	TRBV11-2	.	TGTGCCAGCAGCTTAACGGGCAGGGTTTTGGAAGAGACCCAGTACTTC	CASSLTGRVLEETQYF
few	TRBJ2-5	TRBV5-8	TRBD2	TGTGCCAGCAGCTTAAGACTAGCGGGAGGTTTCCAAGAGACCCAGTACTTC	CASSLRLAGGFQETQYF
few	TRBJ2-2	TRBV21-1	.	TGTGCCAGCAGCCCGAAGGGACAGGGGTGCAAGCTGTTTTTT	CASSPKGQGCKLFF
.	TRBJ2-3	TRBV20-1	TRBD2	TGCAGTGCTATCACCGGGACTAGCGGTATAGATACGCAGTATTTT	CSAITGTSGIDTQYF
.	TRBJ2-7	TRBV28	.	TGTGCCAGCAGTTTCGCCAACGAGCAGTACTTC	CASSFANEQYF
few	TRBJ2-5	TRBV6-1	.	TGTGCCAGCAGTGATTCGAAGGGAGGAGAGACCCAGTACTTC	CASSDSKGGETQYF
.	TRBJ2-2	TRBV12-3/TRBV12-4	TRBD2	TGTGCCAGCAAACCCCCCACTAGCGCCGGGGAGCTGTTTTTT	CASKPPTSAGELFF
few	TRBJ2-1	TRBV28	TRBD2	TGTGCCAGCAGTCAGGGACTAGAGGTATTCTACAATGAGCAGTTCTTC	CASSQGLEVFYNEQFF